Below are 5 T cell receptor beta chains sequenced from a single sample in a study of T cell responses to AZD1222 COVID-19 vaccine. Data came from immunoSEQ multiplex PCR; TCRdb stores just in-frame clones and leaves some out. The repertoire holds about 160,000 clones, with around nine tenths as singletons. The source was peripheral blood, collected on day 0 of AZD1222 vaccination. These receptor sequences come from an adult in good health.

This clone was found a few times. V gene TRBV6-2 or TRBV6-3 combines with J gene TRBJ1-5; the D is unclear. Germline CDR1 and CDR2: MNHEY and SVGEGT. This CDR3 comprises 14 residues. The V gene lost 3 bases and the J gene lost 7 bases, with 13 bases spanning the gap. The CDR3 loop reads CASSYWVLGQPQHF. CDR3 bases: TGTGCCAGCAGTTATTGGGTCCTTGGACAGCCCCAGCATTTT.

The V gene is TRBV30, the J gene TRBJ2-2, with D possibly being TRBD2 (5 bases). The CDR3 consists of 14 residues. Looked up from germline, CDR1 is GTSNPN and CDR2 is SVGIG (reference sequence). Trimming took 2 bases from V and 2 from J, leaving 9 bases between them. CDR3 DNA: TGTGCCTGGAGTCGGGGTCTTAACACCGGGGAGCTGTTTTTT. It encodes CAWSRGLNTGELFF.

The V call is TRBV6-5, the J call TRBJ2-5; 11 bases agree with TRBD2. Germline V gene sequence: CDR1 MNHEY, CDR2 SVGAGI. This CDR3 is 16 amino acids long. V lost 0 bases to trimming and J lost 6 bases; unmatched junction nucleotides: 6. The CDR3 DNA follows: TGTGCCAGCAGTTACTCGGCTAGCGGGGGGCCTCAGACCCAGTACTTC. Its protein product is CASSYSASGGPQTQYF.

CDR3 protein: CSAGAPGQGVSYEQYF. In DNA, the CDR3 is TGCAGTGCTGGTGCTCCGGGACAGGGGGTATCCTACGAGCAGTACTTC. The J gene is TRBJ2-7, the V gene TRBV20-1; 11 bases match TRBD1. The CDR3 contains 16 residues. The germline CDR1 and CDR2 sequences are DFQATT and SNEGSKA (reference sequence). Germline trimming cut 5 bases from V and 1 base from J; bases unmatched to any gene: 10.

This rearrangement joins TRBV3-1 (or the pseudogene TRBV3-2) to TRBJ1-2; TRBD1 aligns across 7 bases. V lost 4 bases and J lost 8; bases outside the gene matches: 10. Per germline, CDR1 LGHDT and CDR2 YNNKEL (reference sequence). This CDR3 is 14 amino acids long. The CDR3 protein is CASSPRQGISGYTF. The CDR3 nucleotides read TGTGCCAGCAGCCCTCGACAGGGAATATCCGGCTACACCTTC.